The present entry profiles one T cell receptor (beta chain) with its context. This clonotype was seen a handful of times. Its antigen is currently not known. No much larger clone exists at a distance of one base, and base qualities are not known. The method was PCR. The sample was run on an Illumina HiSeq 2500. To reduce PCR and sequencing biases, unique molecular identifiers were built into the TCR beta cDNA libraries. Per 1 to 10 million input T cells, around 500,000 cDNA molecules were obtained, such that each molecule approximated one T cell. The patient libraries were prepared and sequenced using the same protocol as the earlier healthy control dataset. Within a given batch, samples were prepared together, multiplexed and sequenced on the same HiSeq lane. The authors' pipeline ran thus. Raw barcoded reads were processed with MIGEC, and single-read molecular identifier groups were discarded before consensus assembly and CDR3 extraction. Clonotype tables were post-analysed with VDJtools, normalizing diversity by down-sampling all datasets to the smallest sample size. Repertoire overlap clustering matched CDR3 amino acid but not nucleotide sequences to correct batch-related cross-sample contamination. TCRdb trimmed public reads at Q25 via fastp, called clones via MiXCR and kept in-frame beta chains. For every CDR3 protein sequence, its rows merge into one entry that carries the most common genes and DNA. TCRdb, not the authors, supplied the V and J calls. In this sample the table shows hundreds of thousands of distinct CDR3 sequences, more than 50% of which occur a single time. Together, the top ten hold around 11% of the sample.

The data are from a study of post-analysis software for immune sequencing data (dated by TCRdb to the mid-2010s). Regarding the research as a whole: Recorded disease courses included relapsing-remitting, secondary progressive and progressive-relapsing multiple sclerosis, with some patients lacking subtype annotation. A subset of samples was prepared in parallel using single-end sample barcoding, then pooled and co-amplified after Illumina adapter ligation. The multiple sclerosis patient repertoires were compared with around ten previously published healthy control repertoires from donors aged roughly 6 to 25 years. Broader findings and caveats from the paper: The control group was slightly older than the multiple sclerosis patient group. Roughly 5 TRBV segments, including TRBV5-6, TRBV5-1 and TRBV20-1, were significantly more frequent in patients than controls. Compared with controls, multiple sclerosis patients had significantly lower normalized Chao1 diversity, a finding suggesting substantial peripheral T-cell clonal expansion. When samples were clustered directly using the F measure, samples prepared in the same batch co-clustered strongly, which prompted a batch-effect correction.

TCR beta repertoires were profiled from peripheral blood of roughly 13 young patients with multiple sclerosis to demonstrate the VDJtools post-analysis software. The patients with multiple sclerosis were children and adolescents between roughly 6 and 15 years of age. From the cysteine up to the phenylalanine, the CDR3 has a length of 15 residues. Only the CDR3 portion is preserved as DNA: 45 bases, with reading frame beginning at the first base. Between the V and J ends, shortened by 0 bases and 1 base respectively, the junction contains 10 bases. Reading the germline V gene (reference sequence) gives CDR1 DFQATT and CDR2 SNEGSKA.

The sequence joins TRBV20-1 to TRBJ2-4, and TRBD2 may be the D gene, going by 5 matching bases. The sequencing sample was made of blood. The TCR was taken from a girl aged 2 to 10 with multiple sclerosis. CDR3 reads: CSARDRDLAKNIQYF. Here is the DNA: TGCAGTGCTAGAGACCGGGATCTGGCCAAAAACATTCAGTACTTC.